One and the same sample provided the 26 T cell receptor beta chains below, sequenced in a study of tumor-infiltrating lymphocytes in primary liver carcinoma. A primer in the constant region served to generate TCR beta cDNA from roughly 520 ng of total RNA. Slightly modified ARM-PCR with three nested multiplex PCR rounds yielded TCR beta libraries. Both of the initial two PCR rounds ran for approximately 10 cycles and employed TRBV1-TRBV30 forward primers alongside a C-beta reverse primer. TCRdb itself ran the multiplex PCR reads through MiXCR, one entry per CDR3 protein. The table lists around 25,000 distinct CDR3 sequences, around 79% of them singletons. The tissue used was unsorted bulk material of about 19-30 mg. RNA and DNA were co-extracted from it with the AllPrep DNA/RNA mini kit. Sequenced input: liver tumor tissue from sampling region 3. Specified subset: tumor region T3, left-lateral pole. The receptors here all came from a middle-aged man with primary liver carcinoma and hepatitis B virus infection.

Comment on this clonotype: The final CDR3 position lacks the conserved phenylalanine or tryptophan, pointing to a likely read error. The V call is TRBV11-2, the J call TRBJ1-1; D gene ambiguous. This CDR3 has 13 residues. Germline lookup yields CDR1 SGHAT and CDR2 FQNNGV. Here the CDR3 reads CASGLVGNTEAFL. CDR3 bases: TGTGCCAGCGGCTTAGTAGGTAACACTGAAGCTTTCCTT.

Remarks on this clonotype: A much larger clone differs from this one at a single base, so this may be a read error. The rearrangement links TRBV29-1 to TRBJ2-7, with no clear D. The CDR3 has 11 amino acids. CDR1 is SQVTM, CDR2 ANQGSEA, per germline. With 7 bases removed from V and 2 bases from J, the gap between germline ends came to 9 bases. CDR3 bases: TGCAGCGGAAAGGTTGCCTACGAGCAGTACTTC. Encoded protein: CSGKVAYEQYF.

This chain joins TRBV5-4 and TRBJ2-7; 9 bases align to TRBD1. The CDR3 length is 16 residues. CDR1 is SGHNT, CDR2 YYREEE, per germline (reference sequence). The CDR3 region has the DNA TGTGACATCAGCTTGGGGGGGGGGACAGGGTCCTACGAGCAGTACTTC. Translating gives CDISLGGGTGSYEQYF.

This clonotype was recorded at least ten times. The chain combines TRBV10-2 with TRBJ1-5; D may be TRBD1 (5 bases). Trimming pared 8 bases from V and 0 bases from J, leaving 11 bases between. From germline, CDR1 is WSHSY and CDR2 SAAADI. The CDR3 is made up of 14 amino acids. The CDR3 loop reads CASLDIYSNQPQHF. The CDR3 DNA reads as TGCGCCAGCCTGGACATATATAGCAATCAGCCCCAGCATTTT.

This chain joins TRBV4-2 and TRBJ2-7; 16 bases are a match to TRBD2. The CDR3 covers 18 residues. Germline assignment: CDR1 LGHNA and CDR2 YNFKEQ. The CDR3 DNA is TGTGACAGCAGCGGAAAACCGGGACTAGCGGGAGGGTCACACGAGCAGTACGTC. This translates into CDSSGKPGLAGGSHEQYV.

J is TRBJ2-7 and V is TRBV4-1, with TRBD2 matching over 7 bases. Looked up from germline, CDR1 is MGHRA and CDR2 is YSYEKL. Trimming took 2 bases from V and 4 from J; bases not matched to a gene: 11. This CDR3 is built from 16 residues. The CDR3, as DNA: TGCGCCAGCAGCCAAACCCTAGCGGCGCCACTTTACGAGCAGTACTTC. Its translation is CASSQTLAAPLYEQYF.

The CDR3 sequence is CASSIDVGNQPQHF. As DNA, the CDR3 is TGTGCCAGCAGTATAGATGTGGGTAATCAGCCCCAGCATTTT. The chain uses TRBV12-3 or TRBV12-4 and TRBJ1-5; D unresolved. This CDR3 has 14 amino acids. V was shortened by 5 bases and J by 4 bases, with 12 bases between the two germline ends.

The chain has TRBV20-1 and TRBJ2-7; 8 nucleotides line up with TRBD1. Per the germline V gene, CDR1 is DFQATT and CDR2 is SNEGSKA (reference sequence). This CDR3 is built from 14 residues. The J segment lost 3 bases and the V segment lost 7 bases, leaving 11 bases of the junction unmatched. CDR3 DNA: TGCAGTGTTTTAGCTGGACAGGGAATCTACGAGCAGTACTTC. It codes for CSVLAGQGIYEQYF.

This chain connects TRBV5-6 to TRBJ2-5; D gene ambiguous. V was cut by 4 bases and J by 7 bases, with 23 bases left in between. CDR1 and CDR2 from the germline V gene are SGHDT and YYEEEE. CDR3 length equals 16 residues. CDR3 residues: CASSMHQLGGRGTQYF. The DNA for the CDR3 is TGTGCCAGCAGCATGCATCAACTCGGCGGTCGAGGGACCCAGTACTTC. Using reference TRBV5-6 and TRBJ2-5 for the parts outside the CDR3, the full variable domain is DAGVTQSPTHLIKTRGQQVTLRCSPKSGHDTVSWYQQALGQGPQFIFQYYEEEERQRGNFPDRFSGHQFPNYSSELNVNALLLGDSALYLCASSMHQLGGRGTQYFGPGTRLLVL.

The rearrangement uses TRBV12-3 or TRBV12-4 and TRBJ2-7; 8 nucleotides align to TRBD2. The length of the CDR3 is 15 residues. The V gene end was trimmed by 5 bases and the J gene end by 3 bases; junction bases not matched to a gene: 9. This chain's CDR3 is CASSVGTGGFYEQYF. The CDR3 coding sequence is TGTGCCAGCAGTGTGGGGACGGGGGGGTTCTACGAGCAGTACTTC.

The chain links TRBV11-1 to TRBJ2-7; no clear D gene. Germline-derived CDR1 and CDR2 are SGHAT and FQDESV (reference sequence). The CDR3 sequence is 16 residues long. Between the trimmed V and J ends, which lost 7 bases and 3 bases, there was a span of 22 bases. The CDR3 reads CASTSRGSSSLYEQYF. CDR3 DNA: TGTGCCAGCACTTCAAGAGGCTCTTCCAGCCTCTACGAGCAGTACTTC.

On this clonotype itself: The final CDR3 position lacks the conserved phenylalanine or tryptophan, pointing to a likely read error. The V call is TRBV11-2, the J call TRBJ1-1; D gene uncertain. CDR1 and CDR2 from the germline V gene are SGHAT and FQNNGV. The CDR3 length is 13 residues. CDR3 loop: CTSSLVDNTGAFL. CDR3 nucleotide sequence: TGTACCAGCAGCTTAGTAGATAACACTGGAGCTTTCCTT.

This clonotype was detected a few times. This chain links TRBV5-4 with TRBJ2-7; TRBD2 matches at 7 bases. Losses at the gene ends were 8 bases for V and 5 bases for J; bases not matched to a gene: 16. The CDR3 extends over 15 amino acids. Germline V CDR1 and CDR2: SGHNT, YYREEE (reference sequence). The CDR3 loop is CASSLSETSLDEQYF. CDR3 DNA sequence: TGTGCCAGTAGTCTCTCCGAGACTAGCCTTGACGAGCAGTACTTC.

Of note for this clonotype: This sequence may be a read error, since a much larger clone differs from it by one base. The chain couples TRBV7-3 to TRBJ2-7; 9 bases map to TRBD2. Per germline, CDR1 SGHTA and CDR2 FQGTGA. The length of the CDR3 is 16 residues. In DNA, the CDR3 is TGTGCCAGCAACTTAACGGGTAGCGGGAGTTTAGACGAGCAGTACTTC. This gives the protein CASNLTGSGSLDEQYF.

As to this clonotype: A read error may produce the germline difference seen at one junction end. V usage is TRBV5-1 and J usage is TRBJ2-1; no definite D call. This CDR3 spans 16 amino acids. Germline CDR1 and CDR2: SGHRS and YFSETQ. The CDR3: CASSRFLGPTYNEQFF. The DNA for the CDR3 is TGCGCCAGCAGCCGCTTTCTGGGTCCCACCTACAATGAGCAATTCTTC.

This clonotype has only a few counts. The chain recombines TRBV9 with TRBJ2-2; TRBD1 is a possible D gene (6 bases). This CDR3 contains 15 residues. Germline CDR1 reads SGDLS; CDR2 reads YYNGEE. Trimming cost V 3 bases and J 4 bases, with 13 bases left between them. CDR3 in DNA: TGTGCCAGCAGCGACAGACAGGAACCCACCGGGGAGCTGTTTTTT. This encodes CASSDRQEPTGELFF.

For this clonotype: At one boundary the junction diverges from the germline segment, which might be a read error. The CDR3 sequence: CAISFVGGGQYEQYF. CDR3 DNA sequence: TGTGCCATCAGCTTTGTGGGAGGGGGCCAATACGAGCAGTACTTC. This chain joins TRBV11-2 and TRBJ2-7; the D gene could be TRBD1 or TRBD2 (7 bases each). Per germline, CDR1 SGHAT and CDR2 FQNNGV. The CDR3 runs 15 residues. Together with reference TRBV11-2 and TRBJ2-7, the CDR3 gives the full variable domain: EAGVAQSPRYKIIEKRQSVAFWCNPISGHATLYWYQQILGQGPKLLIQFQNNGVVDDSQLPKDRFSAERLKGVDSTLKIQPAKLEDSAVYLCAISFVGGGQYEQYFGPGTRLTVT.

In regard to this clonotype: The CDR3 end shows no conserved phenylalanine or tryptophan, and so a read error is likely. The rearrangement joins TRBV13 to TRBJ2-7; 12 bases are shared with TRBD2. This CDR3 is built from 17 residues. Germline V lookup: CDR1 PRHDT, CDR2 FYEKMQ (reference sequence). The CDR3 loop reads CASSLGRGLAGSYKQYL. The CDR3 DNA reads TGTGCCAGCAGCTTAGGCCGGGGACTAGCGGGCTCCTACAAGCAGTACTTA.

In its sample, this clonotype ranks as medium-sized. The J gene is TRBJ2-3, the V gene TRBV5-5; D assignment may be TRBD1 or TRBD2 (5 bases each). V was cut by 5 bases and J by 2 bases, with 15 bases left in between. Germline CDR1 SGHKS, CDR2 YYEKEE (reference sequence). CDR3 length: 15 residues. The CDR3 nucleotides read TGTGCCAGCAGAGGGACCGGCACCTACACAGATACGCAGTATTTT. This codes for CASRGTGTYTDTQYF.

Only one count was recorded for this clonotype. The CDR3 end shows no conserved phenylalanine or tryptophan, and so a read error is likely. The gene calls are TRBV6-5 and TRBJ2-7; 8 bases match TRBD1. J was trimmed by 1 base and V by 6 bases; bases with no gene match: 8. Germline V gene lookup returns CDR1 MNHEY and CDR2 SVGAGI. The CDR3 runs to 15 residues. CDR3 sequence reads: CASRIGQGGSYEQYI. The DNA for the CDR3 is TGTGCCAGCAGAATCGGACAGGGCGGTTCCTACGAGCAGTACATC.

In the case of this clonotype: This is likely a read error, given that the CDR3 carries no conserved phenylalanine or tryptophan at its end. This chain links TRBV28 with TRBJ1-4; weak D call: TRBD1 (6 bases). The V and J ends lost 3 bases and 0 bases respectively, with 11 bases between them. In germline, CDR1 is MDHEN, CDR2 SYDVKM. The CDR3 length is 16 residues. CDR3 loop: CASSLDRTATNEKLFL. In DNA, the CDR3 is TGTGCCAGCAGTTTGGACAGAACTGCAACTAATGAAAAACTGTTTTTA.

About this clonotype itself: This is likely a read error, given that the CDR3 carries no conserved phenylalanine or tryptophan at its end. The chain carries TRBV5-4 and TRBJ2-1; D unclear. Germline CDR1 and CDR2: SGHNT and YYREEE (reference sequence). This CDR3 is built from 15 residues. The CDR3 DNA reads as TGTGCCATCAGCCCCTCCGCCTTATCCTACAATGAGCAGTTCTTA. The encoded protein is CAISPSALSYNEQFL.

Points on this clonotype: One junction end disagrees with the germline gene, perhaps due to a read error. This sequence joins TRBV5-1 and TRBJ1-2; no clear D. This CDR3 spans 13 amino acids. Germline CDR1 reads SGHRS; CDR2 reads YFSETQ. The CDR3 sequence: CAGSSTNVIGYTF. The CDR3 DNA sequence: TGCGCCGGCAGTTCGACCAACGTTATCGGCTACACCTTT.

This chain connects TRBV4-1 to TRBJ2-5; 7 bases fit TRBD2. J lost 5 bases, V lost 1 base, and 4 bases had no gene match. This CDR3 region has 14 residues. Per germline, CDR1 MGHRA and CDR2 YSYEKL. CDR3 in amino acids: CASSQVGGPETQYF. The CDR3 nucleotides read TGCGCCAGCAGCCAAGTGGGAGGGCCGGAGACCCAGTACTTC.

In regard to this clonotype: The junction and the germline gene differ at one end; a read error may be behind it. The genes are TRBV9 and TRBJ2-3; 8 positions match TRBD2. Germline lookup yields CDR1 SGDLS and CDR2 YYNGEE. The CDR3 covers 18 residues. The CDR3 bases are TGTGTCAGCAGTCACGGGTCCGCGGGAGGTATTCACACAGATACGCAGTATTTT. Protein: CVSSHGSAGGIHTDTQYF.

About this clonotype itself: Given the absence of the conserved phenylalanine or tryptophan at the CDR3 end, a read error is likely. This sequence joins TRBV29-1 and TRBJ1-1; D is unresolved. Looked up from germline, CDR1 is SQVTM and CDR2 is ANQGSEA. The CDR3 length is 12 residues. CDR3 protein: CSVGKENTGAFI. CDR3 nucleotide sequence: TGCAGCGTTGGCAAGGAGAACACTGGAGCTTTCATT.